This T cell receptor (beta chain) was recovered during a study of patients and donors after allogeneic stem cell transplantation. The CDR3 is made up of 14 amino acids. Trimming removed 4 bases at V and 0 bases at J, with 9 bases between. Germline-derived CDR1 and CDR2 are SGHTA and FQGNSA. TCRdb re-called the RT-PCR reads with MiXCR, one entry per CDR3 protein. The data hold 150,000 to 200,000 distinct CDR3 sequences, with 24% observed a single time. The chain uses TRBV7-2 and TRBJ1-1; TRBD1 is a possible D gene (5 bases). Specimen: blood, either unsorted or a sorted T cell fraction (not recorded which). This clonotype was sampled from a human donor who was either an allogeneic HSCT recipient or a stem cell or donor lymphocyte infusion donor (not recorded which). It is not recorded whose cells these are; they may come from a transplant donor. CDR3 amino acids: CASSSDSMNTEAFF. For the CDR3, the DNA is TGTGCCAGCAGCTCCGACAGCATGAACACTGAAGCTTTCTTT.